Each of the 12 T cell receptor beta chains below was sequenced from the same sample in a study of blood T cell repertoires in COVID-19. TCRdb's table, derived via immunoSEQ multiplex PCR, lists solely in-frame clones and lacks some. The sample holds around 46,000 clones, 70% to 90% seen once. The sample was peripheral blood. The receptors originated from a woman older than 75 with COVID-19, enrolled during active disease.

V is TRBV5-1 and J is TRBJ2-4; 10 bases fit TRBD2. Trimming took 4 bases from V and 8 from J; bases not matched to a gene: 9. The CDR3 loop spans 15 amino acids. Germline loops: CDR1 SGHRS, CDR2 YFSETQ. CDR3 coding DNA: TGCGCCAGCAGCGTGACTAGCGGGCGGGCGGACATTCAGTACTTC. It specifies CASSVTSGRADIQYF.

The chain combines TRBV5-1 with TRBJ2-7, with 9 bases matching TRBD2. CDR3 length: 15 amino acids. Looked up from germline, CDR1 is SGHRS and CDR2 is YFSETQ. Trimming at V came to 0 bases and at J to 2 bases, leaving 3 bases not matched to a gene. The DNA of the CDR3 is TGCGCCAGCAGCTTGGGGACTAGCGCGGCCTACGAGCAGTACTTC. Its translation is CASSLGTSAAYEQYF.

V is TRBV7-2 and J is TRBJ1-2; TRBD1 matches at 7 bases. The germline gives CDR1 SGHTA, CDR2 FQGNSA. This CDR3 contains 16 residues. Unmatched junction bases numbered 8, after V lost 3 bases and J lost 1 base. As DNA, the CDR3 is TGTGCCAGCAGCTTCCATGGGACAGCCCGTAACTATGGCTACACCTTC. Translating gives CASSFHGTARNYGYTF.

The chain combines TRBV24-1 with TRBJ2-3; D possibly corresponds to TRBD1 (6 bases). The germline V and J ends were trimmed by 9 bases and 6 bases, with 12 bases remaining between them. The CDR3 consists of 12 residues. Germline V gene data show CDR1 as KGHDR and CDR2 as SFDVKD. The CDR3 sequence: CATGQQGDTQYF. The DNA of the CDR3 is TGTGCCACCGGACAACAGGGTGATACGCAGTATTTT.

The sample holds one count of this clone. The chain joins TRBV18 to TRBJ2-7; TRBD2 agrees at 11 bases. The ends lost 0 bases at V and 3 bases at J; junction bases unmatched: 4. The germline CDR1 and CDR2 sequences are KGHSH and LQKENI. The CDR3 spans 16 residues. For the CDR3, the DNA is TGTGCCAGCTCACCACCGCTAGCGGGAGGTGTCTACGAGCAGTACTTC. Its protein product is CASSPPLAGGVYEQYF. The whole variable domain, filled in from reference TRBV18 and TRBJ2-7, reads NAGVMQNPRHLVRRRGQEARLRCSPMKGHSHVYWYRQLPEEGLKFMVYLQKENIIDESGMPKERFSAEFPKEGPSILRIQQVVRGDSAAYFCASSPPLAGGVYEQYFGPGTRLTVT.

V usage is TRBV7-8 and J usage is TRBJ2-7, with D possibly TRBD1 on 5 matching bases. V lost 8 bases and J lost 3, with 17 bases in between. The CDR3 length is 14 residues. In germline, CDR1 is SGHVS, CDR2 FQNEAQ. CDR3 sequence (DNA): TGTGCCAGCGGACCTTATTCGGACATCTACGAGCAGTACTTC. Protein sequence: CASGPYSDIYEQYF.

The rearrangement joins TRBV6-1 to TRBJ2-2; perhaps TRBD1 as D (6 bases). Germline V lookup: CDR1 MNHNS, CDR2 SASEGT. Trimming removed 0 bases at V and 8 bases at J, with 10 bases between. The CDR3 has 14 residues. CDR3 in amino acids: CASSEALRGGELFF. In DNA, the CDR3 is TGTGCCAGCAGTGAAGCGCTGAGGGGGGGGGAGCTGTTTTTT.

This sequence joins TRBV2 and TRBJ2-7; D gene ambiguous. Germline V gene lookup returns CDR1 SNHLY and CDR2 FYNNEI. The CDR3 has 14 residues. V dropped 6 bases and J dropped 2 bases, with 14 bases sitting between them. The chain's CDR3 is CASRTAANTYEQYF. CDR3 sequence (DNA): TGTGCCAGCAGGACGGCGGCGAATACCTACGAGCAGTACTTC.

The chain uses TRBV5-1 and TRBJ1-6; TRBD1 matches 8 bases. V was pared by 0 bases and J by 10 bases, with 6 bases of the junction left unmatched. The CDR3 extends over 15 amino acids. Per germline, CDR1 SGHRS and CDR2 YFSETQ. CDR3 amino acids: CASSLEQGAGSPLHF. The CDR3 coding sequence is TGCGCCAGCAGCTTGGAGCAGGGGGCGGGGTCACCCCTCCACTTT.

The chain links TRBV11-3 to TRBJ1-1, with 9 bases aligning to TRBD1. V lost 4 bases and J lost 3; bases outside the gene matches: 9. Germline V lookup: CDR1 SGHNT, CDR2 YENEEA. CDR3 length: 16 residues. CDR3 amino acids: CASSSRTGDRDTEAFF. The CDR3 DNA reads TGTGCCAGCAGCTCGCGGACAGGGGACCGGGACACTGAAGCTTTCTTT.

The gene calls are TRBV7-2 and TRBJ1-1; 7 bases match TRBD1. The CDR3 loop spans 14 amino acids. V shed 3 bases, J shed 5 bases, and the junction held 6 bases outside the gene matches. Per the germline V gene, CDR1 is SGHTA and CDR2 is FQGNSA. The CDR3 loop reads CASSFTGARTEAFF. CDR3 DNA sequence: TGTGCCAGCAGCTTTACAGGGGCGCGGACTGAAGCTTTCTTT.

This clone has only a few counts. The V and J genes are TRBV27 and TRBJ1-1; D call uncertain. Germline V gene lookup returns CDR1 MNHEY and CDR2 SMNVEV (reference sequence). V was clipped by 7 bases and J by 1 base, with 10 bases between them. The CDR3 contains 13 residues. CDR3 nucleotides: TGTGCCAGCACGTATAGAAGGAACACTGAAGCTTTCTTT. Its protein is CASTYRRNTEAFF.